This T cell receptor beta chain comes out of a study of cytomegalovirus exposure and HLA in healthy donors. Trimming cost V 5 bases and J 6 bases; bases outside gene matches: 4. This CDR3 region has 14 residues. CDR1 and CDR2 from the germline V gene are SGHAT and FQNNGV. Primers for the PCR totalled 60 Vbeta and 13 Jbeta. The repertoire was sequenced with immunoSEQ multiplex PCR; TCRdb's copy has only in-frame clones and lacks some. This table has about 140,000 clones, around 75% appearing once. The receptor comes from a woman in her twenties or thirties in good health and CMV-seronegative. V and J are TRBV11-2 and TRBJ1-6, with TRBD1 matching over 7 bases. The sequenced sample consisted of PBMCs. This CDR3 is CASSPGTANSPLHF. CDR3 in DNA: TGTGCCAGCAGCCCAGGGACAGCTAATTCACCCCTCCACTTT.